A selection of T cell receptor beta chains follows, all from one sample in a study of OX40 agonist ivuxolimab in advanced cancers. Produced via immunoSEQ multiplex PCR; TCRdb's table is partial and in-frame only. The data contain roughly 70,000 clones, around 89% of them singletons. Source: CD4+ or CD8+ T cells sorted from blood, taken in a trial of the OX40 agonist ivuxolimab. All receptors derive from an adult with an advanced solid tumor such as melanoma, head and neck, liver or kidney cancer. Each CDR3 is given without its conserved first and last residue. Each record gives: V gene, J gene, D gene, CDR3 protein. D genes are given only for firm matches.

>TRBV2|TRBJ2-2|TRBD2
ASSEKAGGAGELF
>TRBV5-1|TRBJ1-4|NA
ASSLGPNSEKLF
>TRBV15|TRBJ1-4|NA
ATSTQPVATNEKLF
>TRBV19|TRBJ2-7|NA
ASSIPGYEQY
>TRBV5-8|TRBJ2-1|TRBD2
ASSLDAGGGNEQF
>TRBV19|TRBJ1-1|NA
ASSFPGRFEAF
>TRBV18|TRBJ2-7|NA
ASSPPLAKVISYEQY
>TRBV28|TRBJ2-6|NA
ASTPAGLQAGANVLT
>TRBV11-2|TRBJ1-2|TRBD1
ASSPGAGGIGYT
>TRBV5-4|TRBJ1-1|TRBD1
ASSSGQGSNTEAF
>TRBV6-1|TRBJ2-7|TRBD2
ASRLAGERYEQY
>TRBV5-1|TRBJ2-1|TRBD2
ASSLRLDGRFYYNEQF
>TRBV7-3|TRBJ2-2|NA
ASSPSNTGELF